The source of this T cell receptor beta chain is a study of cytomegalovirus exposure and HLA in healthy donors. Study overall: Around 78 million unique TCRs, all from HLA-typed donors, were included in an early release of the data.

Germline V gene lookup returns CDR1 SGDLS and CDR2 YYNGEE. The V and J ends lost 4 bases and 2 bases respectively, with 17 bases between them. This CDR3 is 16 amino acids long. PCR primers comprised 60 Vbeta and 13 Jbeta primers. TCRdb's copy holds only in-frame clones and misses some; the assay was immunoSEQ multiplex PCR. This table holds over 150,000 clones, roughly 87% found once. A remark on this clone: Its target is unknown.

Whole-study results and caveats: Cytomegalovirus-associated status was assigned to 164 TCR beta chains. Reports described diagnosis of cytomegalovirus status by the classifier as highly specific and sensitive.

The chain has TRBV9 and TRBJ2-3; no firm D call. This clonotype was obtained from a girl less than two years old in good health and CMV-seronegative. Sequences were obtained from PBMCs. For the CDR3, the DNA is TGTGCCAGCAGCCCCCAGACTGGAGAAGACACAGATACGCAGTATTTT. This codes for CASSPQTGEDTDTQYF.